This entry lists 27 T cell receptor beta chains sequenced from one sample in a study of sequential checkpoint blockade in melanoma. Described treatment: randomized to nivolumab then ipilimumab (arm A) or the reverse (arm B). Assay used: immunoSEQ multiplex PCR; TCRdb lists only in-frame clones, some missing. The data show 13,000 or so clones, approximately 83% seen once. The sequencing used CD8+ T cells sorted from blood (inferred from file names), collected from a patient given nivolumab and ipilimumab in sequence. These receptors came from a human donor with melanoma.

This clone was recorded once. The V gene is TRBV4-1, the J gene TRBJ2-5, with D perhaps matching TRBD1 (6 bases). CDR3 length equals 15 residues. CDR1 and CDR2 from the germline V gene are MGHRA and YSYEKL. Trimming removed 1 base at V and 5 bases at J, with 14 bases between. The DNA of the CDR3 is TGCGCCAGCAGCCAAGCGGTGGGGGCTGGGGAGACCCAGTACTTC. The encoded protein is CASSQAVGAGETQYF.

The CDR3 bases are TGCGCCAGCAGCTGGGGTGGGGGGATGAACACTGAAGCTTTCTTT. Translated, it gives CASSWGGGMNTEAFF. The chain has TRBV5-1 and TRBJ1-1; weak D call: TRBD1 (5 bases). The CDR3 is made up of 15 amino acids. Trimming shortened V by 3 bases and J by 0 bases, and 12 bases separated the two germline ends. From germline, CDR1 is SGHRS and CDR2 YFSETQ. The full variable domain, with the rest looked up from reference TRBV5-1 and TRBJ1-1, is KAGVTQTPRYLIKTRGQQVTLSCSPISGHRSVSWYQQTPGQGLQFLFEYFSETQRNKGNFPGRFSGRQFSNSRSEMNVSTLELGDSALYLCASSWGGGMNTEAFFGQGTRLTVV.

The gene calls are TRBV27 and TRBJ1-1; possible D gene TRBD1, 5 bases. In germline, CDR1 is MNHEY, CDR2 SMNVEV (reference sequence). This CDR3 is built from 12 residues. V lost 5 bases and J lost 4, with 8 bases in between. The CDR3 DNA is TGTGCCAGCAGTAGGGGCCCCACTGAAGCTTTCTTT. Protein: CASSRGPTEAFF.

The chain recombines TRBV2 with TRBJ2-1; 11 positions agree with TRBD1. Trimming cost V 3 bases and J 6 bases; bases outside gene matches: 1. CDR3 size: 14 residues. Germline-derived CDR1 and CDR2 are SNHLY and FYNNEI. The CDR3: CASSEGTGGNEQFF. CDR3 in DNA: TGTGCCAGCAGTGAGGGGACAGGGGGCAATGAGCAGTTCTTC.

This clone has only a few counts. The chain has TRBV7-2 and TRBJ1-5; D might be TRBD1 (5 bases). V was clipped by 6 bases and J by 3 bases, with 12 bases between them. Germline CDR1 is SGHTA and CDR2 is FQGNSA. This CDR3 is 14 amino acids long. The CDR3 DNA is TGTGCCAGCAGTCTCGACAGCCTCAATCAGCCCCAGCATTTT. Translated, it gives CASSLDSLNQPQHF. Full variable domain (missing parts from reference TRBV7-2 and TRBJ1-5): GAGVSQSPSNKVTEKGKDVELRCDPISGHTALYWYRQSLGQGLEFLIYFQGNSAPDKSGLPSDRFSAERTGGSVSTLTIQRTQQEDSAVYLCASSLDSLNQPQHFGDGTRLSIL.

The chain links TRBV4-1 to TRBJ1-3; D unresolved. Germline loops: CDR1 MGHRA, CDR2 YSYEKL. This CDR3 spans 15 amino acids. Deletions cut 0 bases from V and 0 bases from J, with 6 bases between. CDR3 residues: CASSQDQNSGNTIYF. CDR3 in DNA: TGCGCCAGCAGCCAAGATCAAAACTCTGGAAACACCATATATTTT.

The J gene is TRBJ2-2, the V gene TRBV6-1, with TRBD2 matching 10 bases. This CDR3 comprises 15 residues. The germline gives CDR1 MNHNS, CDR2 SASEGT. Trimming removed 6 bases from V and 5 bases from J; junction bases left unmatched: 6. The DNA of the CDR3 is TGTGCCAGCAGCCCGACTAGCGGGCAAACCGGGGAGCTGTTTTTT. Its protein product is CASSPTSGQTGELFF.

The chain has TRBV5-4 and TRBJ2-1; weak D call: TRBD1 (5 bases). This CDR3 spans 12 amino acids. Germline V CDR1 and CDR2: SGHNT, YYREEE (reference sequence). Trimming cost V 2 bases and J 9 bases, with 9 bases left between them. The CDR3 DNA is TGTGCCAGCAGCTTCAGGGAAATTGAGCAGTTCTTC. This gives the protein CASSFREIEQFF. The full variable domain, with the rest looked up from reference TRBV5-4 and TRBJ2-1, is ETGVTQSPTHLIKTRGQQVTLRCSSQSGHNTVSWYQQALGQGPQFIFQYYREEENGRGNFPPRFSGLQFPNYSSELNVNALELDDSALYLCASSFREIEQFFGPGTRLTVL.

The chain is built from TRBV6-5 and TRBJ1-2; 7 nucleotides line up with TRBD1. The V and J ends lost 5 bases and 7 bases, in that order; junction bases with no gene match: 13. This CDR3 has 15 residues. Germline CDR1 MNHEY, CDR2 SVGAGI. CDR3 nucleotide sequence: TGTGCCAGCAGTCTCCAAGGGGGCTCCCAGACTGGCTACACCTTC. This translates into CASSLQGGSQTGYTF.

This clone showed up just a few times. The rearrangement joins TRBV5-4 to TRBJ2-5, with 9 bases identical to TRBD2. The germline gives CDR1 SGHNT, CDR2 YYREEE (reference sequence). The junction had 4 bases not matched to a gene; V was cut back by 0 bases and J by 4 bases. CDR3 length equals 15 residues. CDR3 in amino acids: CASSLEPGLAETQYF. The CDR3 DNA follows: TGTGCCAGCAGCTTGGAGCCGGGACTAGCAGAGACCCAGTACTTC.

The chain couples TRBV27 to TRBJ2-5; the match to TRBD1 covers 10 bases. The CDR3 is 16 residues long. Trimming took 4 bases from V and 5 from J; bases not matched to a gene: 10. Per the germline V gene, CDR1 is MNHEY and CDR2 is SMNVEV (reference sequence). CDR3 coding DNA: TGTGCCAGCAGTTCGCGACAGGGGGCGGTGGGTGAGACCCAGTACTTC. Its translation is CASSSRQGAVGETQYF.

The rearrangement joins TRBV7-9 to TRBJ2-1; D is unclear. The CDR3 consists of 11 residues. V was pared by 1 base and J by 10 bases, with 5 bases between. The germline V gene encodes CDR1 SEHNR and CDR2 FQNEAQ (reference sequence). The CDR3 is CASSLGAEQFF. The DNA of the CDR3 is TGTGCCAGCAGCTTAGGGGCAGAGCAGTTCTTC.

This sequence joins TRBV9 and TRBJ2-7; 11 bases are shared with TRBD1. Germline V gene sequence: CDR1 SGDLS, CDR2 YYNGEE. J was trimmed by 2 bases and V by 4 bases; bases with no gene match: 2. The CDR3 consists of 14 residues. CDR3 DNA sequence: TGTGCCAGCAGCCCGGGACAGGGGGCCTACGAGCAGTACTTC. This codes for CASSPGQGAYEQYF.

This clone was recorded a few times. The chain carries TRBV2 and TRBJ2-4; D remains ambiguous. This CDR3 spans 13 amino acids. In germline, CDR1 is SNHLY, CDR2 FYNNEI. Between the trimmed V and J ends, which lost 3 bases and 9 bases, there was a span of 12 bases. The chain's CDR3 is CASSDVGPGIQYF. The CDR3 DNA sequence: TGTGCCAGCAGTGATGTTGGTCCCGGCATTCAGTACTTC.

This sequence joins TRBV4-1 and TRBJ2-7; D gene unclear. In germline, CDR1 is MGHRA, CDR2 YSYEKL. There are 12 residues in the CDR3. V lost 0 bases, J lost 5 bases, and 5 bases lay in between. CDR3: CASSQEGNEQYF. DNA of the CDR3: TGCGCCAGCAGCCAAGAGGGCAACGAGCAGTACTTC.

V usage is TRBV5-1 and J usage is TRBJ2-7, with D tentatively TRBD2 (5 bases). V lost 0 bases and J 6 bases, leaving 13 bases between the germline ends. Germline V gene sequence: CDR1 SGHRS, CDR2 YFSETQ. CDR3 length: 14 amino acids. The CDR3 sequence: CASSLVRGYGEQYF. The CDR3 nucleotides read TGCGCCAGCAGCTTGGTTCGGGGTTACGGCGAGCAGTACTTC.

This rearrangement joins TRBV27 to TRBJ1-1, with 7 nucleotides matching TRBD1. The CDR3 totals 13 residues. Looked up from germline, CDR1 is MNHEY and CDR2 is SMNVEV (reference sequence). Unmatched junction bases numbered 4, after V lost 3 bases and J lost 6 bases. CDR3 region: CASSLTGRAEAFF. Written as DNA, the CDR3 is TGTGCCAGCAGTTTGACAGGGCGGGCTGAAGCTTTCTTT.

V usage is TRBV29-1 and J usage is TRBJ1-2, with TRBD1 as a possible D gene (5 bases). V was shortened by 6 bases and J by 4 bases, with 9 bases between the two germline ends. The germline V gene encodes CDR1 SQVTM and CDR2 ANQGSEA. This CDR3 spans 11 amino acids. In DNA form, the CDR3 reads TGCAGCGTGCGGGGGAGCTATGGCTACACCTTC. This translates into CSVRGSYGYTF.

CDR3 bases: TGTGCCAGCAGCCCACCGGGACTGAAGTACTATGGCTACACCTTC. Translating gives CASSPPGLKYYGYTF. The chain employs TRBV7-8 and TRBJ1-2, with a weak D call TRBD1 (5 bases). Looked up from germline, CDR1 is SGHVS and CDR2 is FQNEAQ. This CDR3 is built from 15 residues. The V gene lost 5 bases and the J gene lost 3 bases, with 16 bases spanning the gap.

In its sample, this clone was seen once. The rearrangement uses TRBV2 and TRBJ2-2, with a possible D match to TRBD1 (7 bases). Trimming cost V 3 bases and J 6 bases, with 17 bases left between them. The CDR3 loop spans 16 amino acids. The germline V gene encodes CDR1 SNHLY and CDR2 FYNNEI. The DNA of the CDR3 is TGTGCCAGCAGTGAGTTGGCAGGGGGGATTCCCGGGGAGCTGTTTTTT. It codes for CASSELAGGIPGELFF.

The chain links TRBV18 to TRBJ2-7; tentatively, D is TRBD1 (5 bases). This CDR3 region has 14 residues. V lost 1 base and J lost 2, with 9 bases in between. From germline, CDR1 is KGHSH and CDR2 LQKENI. CDR3 nucleotide sequence: TGTGCCAGCTCACCACGAACAGGTACCTACGAGCAGTACTTC. This sequence encodes CASSPRTGTYEQYF.

The genes are TRBV19 and TRBJ1-2; no firm D call. The CDR3 extends over 15 amino acids. The germline V gene has CDR1 LNHDA and CDR2 SQIVND (reference sequence). V was trimmed by 0 bases and J by 5 bases, leaving 13 bases between them. In nucleotides, the CDR3 is TGTGCCAGTAGTATAGACCCGTCTTTGACATATGGCTACACCTTC. Protein: CASSIDPSLTYGYTF.

This sequence joins TRBV27 and TRBJ2-7, with 9 bases that match TRBD2. With V trimmed by 2 bases and J by 4 bases, 0 bases remained unmatched. CDR3 length equals 13 residues. Looked up from germline, CDR1 is MNHEY and CDR2 is SMNVEV (reference sequence). The CDR3 reads CASSLGLAYEQYF. CDR3 sequence (DNA): TGTGCCAGCAGTTTAGGACTAGCGTACGAGCAGTACTTC.

The chain is built from TRBV4-2 and TRBJ2-7, with 9 bases matching TRBD1. Germline V gene lookup returns CDR1 LGHNA and CDR2 YNFKEQ. V trimming: 2 bases; J trimming: 0 bases; junction bases outside the gene matches: 5. The CDR3 runs to 16 residues. The chain's CDR3 is CASSQTLQGASYEQYF. The CDR3 DNA reads as TGTGCCAGCAGCCAAACATTACAGGGGGCCTCCTACGAGCAGTACTTC.

The V gene is TRBV27, the J gene TRBJ1-4, with 9 bases identical to TRBD1. Germline CDR1 reads MNHEY; CDR2 reads SMNVEV (reference sequence). V dropped 6 bases and J dropped 9; count of bases not matched to a gene: 8. The CDR3 sequence is 14 residues long. As DNA, the CDR3 is TGTGCCAGCAGCTTACCGGGACAGGGTAAAAAACTGTTTTTT. This codes for CASSLPGQGKKLFF.

The chain couples TRBV6-5 to TRBJ2-7, with 10 bases lining up with TRBD2. V lost 4 bases to trimming and J lost 4 bases; unmatched junction nucleotides: 4. CDR1 MNHEY and CDR2 SVGAGI come from the germline V gene. This CDR3 is built from 14 residues. The CDR3 loop is CASSLLAGSYEQYF. The DNA of the CDR3 is TGTGCCAGCAGTTTACTAGCGGGGAGTTACGAGCAGTACTTC.

The chain couples TRBV28 to TRBJ1-6, with 7 bases lining up with TRBD1. The CDR3 length is 16 residues. Trimming at V came to 5 bases and at J to 10 bases, leaving 14 bases not matched to a gene. Germline values: CDR1 MDHEN, CDR2 SYDVKM. Here the CDR3 DNA reads TGTGCCAGCAGTCCCCGCAGGGGGGTTGCTAAGTCACCCCTCCACTTT. It encodes CASSPRRGVAKSPLHF. Full variable domain (remainder filled in from reference TRBV28 and TRBJ1-6): DVKVTQSSRYLVKRTGEKVFLECVQDMDHENMFWYRQDPGLGLRLIYFSYDVKMKEKGDIPEGYSVSREKKERFSLILESASTNQTSMYLCASSPRRGVAKSPLHFGNGTRLTVT.